This T cell receptor (beta chain) was sequenced during a study of neurological immune-mediated disorders. This clonotype was recorded at least ten times. Trimming removed 0 bases at V and 5 bases at J, with 6 bases between. This CDR3 is built from 12 residues. Germline V lookup: CDR1 SQVTM, CDR2 ANQGSEA. The study built unsorted libraries from 2 million PBMCs kept at -80 C. One entry per CDR3 protein, called by TCRdb with MiXCR from the 5' RACE reads. The sample has fewer than 65,000 distinct CDR3 sequences, around 10% seen once; the top ten hold approximately 5.3%. This chain links TRBV29-1 with TRBJ2-3, with unresolved D. Specimen: PBMCs. This TCR came from a man in his 70s with HTLV-1-associated myelopathy (HAM/TSP). The CDR3 sequence is CSVEDPVDTQYF. CDR3 DNA: TGCAGCGTTGAAGATCCGGTAGATACGCAGTATTTT.